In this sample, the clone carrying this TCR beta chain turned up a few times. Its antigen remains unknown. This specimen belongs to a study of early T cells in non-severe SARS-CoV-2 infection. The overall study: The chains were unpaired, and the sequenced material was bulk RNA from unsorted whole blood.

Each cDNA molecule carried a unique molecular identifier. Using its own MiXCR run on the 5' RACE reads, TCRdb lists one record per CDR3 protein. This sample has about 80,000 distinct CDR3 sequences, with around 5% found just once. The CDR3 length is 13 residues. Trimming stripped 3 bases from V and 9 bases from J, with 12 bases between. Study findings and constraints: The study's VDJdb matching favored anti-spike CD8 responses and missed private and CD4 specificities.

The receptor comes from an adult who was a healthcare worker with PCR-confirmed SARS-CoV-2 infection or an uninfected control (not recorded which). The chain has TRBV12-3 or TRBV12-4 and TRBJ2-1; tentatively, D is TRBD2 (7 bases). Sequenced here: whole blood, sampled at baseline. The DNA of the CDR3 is TGTGCCAGCAGTTTGGGGGGGGCGAGTGAGCAGTTCTTC. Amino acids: CASSLGGASEQFF.